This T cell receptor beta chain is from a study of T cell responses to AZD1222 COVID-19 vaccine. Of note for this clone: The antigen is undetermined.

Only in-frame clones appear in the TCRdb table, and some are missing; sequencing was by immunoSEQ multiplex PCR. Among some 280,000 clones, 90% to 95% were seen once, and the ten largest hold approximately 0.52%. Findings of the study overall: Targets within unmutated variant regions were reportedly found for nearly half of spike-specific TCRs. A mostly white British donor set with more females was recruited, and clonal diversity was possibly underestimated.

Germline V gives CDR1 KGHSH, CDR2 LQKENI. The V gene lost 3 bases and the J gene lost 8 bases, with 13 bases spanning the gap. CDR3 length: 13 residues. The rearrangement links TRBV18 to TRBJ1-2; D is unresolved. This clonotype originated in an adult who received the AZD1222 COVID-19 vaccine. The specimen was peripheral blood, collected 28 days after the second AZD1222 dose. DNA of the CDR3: TGTGCCAGCTCACCGCGGTTCCAAGAAGGCTACACCTTC. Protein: CASSPRFQEGYTF.